The entry below describes one TCR beta chain. Germline V CDR1 and CDR2: SGHRS, YFSETQ. The germline V and J ends were trimmed by 1 base and 3 bases, with 7 bases remaining between them. CDR3 size: 13 residues. This entry belongs to a study of OX40 agonist ivuxolimab in advanced cancers. In the study overall: Ivuxolimab, an agonistic anti-OX40 (CD134) antibody, was given to patients. Dose-escalation patients had hepatocellular carcinoma, melanoma, renal cell or head and neck cancer.

Sequencing was performed with immunoSEQ multiplex PCR; in TCRdb, only in-frame clones are kept and a portion is missing. The table shows 45,000 or so clones, with roughly 88% occurring only once. The chain has TRBV5-1 and TRBJ1-1; D is unclear. Sequencing was performed on CD4+ or CD8+ T cells sorted from blood, taken in a trial of the OX40 agonist ivuxolimab. This TCR derives from an adult with an advanced solid tumor such as melanoma, head and neck, liver or kidney cancer. CDR3 loop: CASSLLGDTEAFF. As DNA, the CDR3 is TGCGCCAGCAGCTTGCTAGGCGACACTGAAGCTTTCTTT.